The 15 T cell receptor beta chains reported below all come from one sample, sequenced in a study of T-cell reconstitution after alpha-beta-depleted transplantation in children. Preparation of the TCRbeta library was carried out with unique molecular identifiers. TCRdb fed the PCR reads into MiXCR, producing one record per CDR3 protein. Of about 91,000 distinct CDR3 sequences listed, more than 7% are singletons. This specimen consisted of PBMCs from the stem cell graft donor, obtained from the stem cell graft. These receptors were taken from a human donor who donated a stem cell graft to a child with congenital amegakaryocytic thrombocytopenia.

This clonotype was detected many times. The chain uses TRBV28 and TRBJ2-1, with TRBD2 matching over 9 bases. V shed 3 bases and J 8 bases; nucleotides not matched to a gene: 8. Germline V gene data show CDR1 as MDHEN and CDR2 as SYDVKM. CDR3 length: 15 amino acids. In DNA, the CDR3 is TGTGCCAGCAGTTTGGTTCTAGCGGGAACGTATGAGCAGTTCTTC. Its protein is CASSLVLAGTYEQFF.

The V call is TRBV7-2, the J call TRBJ2-7; no reliable D call. The CDR3 has 14 amino acids. In germline, CDR1 is SGHTA, CDR2 FQGNSA. V was trimmed by 5 bases and J by 6 bases, leaving 17 bases between them. CDR3 region: CASSPLPWTSEQYF. CDR3 DNA sequence: TGTGCCAGCAGCCCCCTACCATGGACCTCCGAGCAGTACTTC.

The chain couples TRBV7-9 to TRBJ1-5, with TRBD1 as a possible D gene (5 bases). The CDR3 has 14 residues. V shed 5 bases and J shed 5 bases, with 13 bases lying between them. Germline CDR1 SEHNR, CDR2 FQNEAQ (reference sequence). The chain's CDR3 is CASSRELGDQPQHF. The CDR3 nucleotides are TGTGCCAGCAGCCGAGAATTAGGGGATCAGCCCCAGCATTTT.

This clonotype came up many times. This chain connects TRBV29-1 to TRBJ2-1, with no clear D. Trimming took 7 bases from V and 0 from J, leaving 10 bases between them. Per the germline V gene, CDR1 is SQVTM and CDR2 is ANQGSEA. The CDR3 covers 13 residues. CDR3 DNA sequence: TGCAGCGCCGAGGATAGCTCCTACAATGAGCAGTTCTTC. Translating gives CSAEDSSYNEQFF.

At least ten counts were recorded for this clonotype. The rearrangement links TRBV7-2 to TRBJ2-1, with D unresolved. V dropped 2 bases and J dropped 8 bases, with 7 bases sitting between them. From germline, CDR1 is SGHTA and CDR2 FQGNSA. This CDR3 contains 12 residues. CDR3 DNA: TGTGCCAGCAGCTTATACGGAGATGAGCAGTTCTTC. It codes for CASSLYGDEQFF.

This clonotype was counted at least ten times. The genes are TRBV5-1 and TRBJ2-2; 7 bases fit TRBD2. In germline, CDR1 is SGHRS, CDR2 YFSETQ. V shed 3 bases, J shed 6 bases, and the junction held 2 bases outside the gene matches. CDR3 size: 13 residues. The CDR3 DNA follows: TGCGCCAGCAGCTGGGAGGGCTCCGGGGAGCTGTTTTTT. The encoded protein is CASSWEGSGELFF.

This clonotype was counted many times. The chain is built from TRBV6-5 and TRBJ2-7, with 7 bases identical to TRBD1. The germline V gene has CDR1 MNHEY and CDR2 SVGAGI. The CDR3 is 14 residues long. The V gene end was trimmed by 2 bases and the J gene end by 0 bases; junction bases not matched to a gene: 1. This CDR3 is CASSYGDSSYEQYF. DNA of the CDR3: TGTGCCAGCAGTTACGGGGACAGCTCCTACGAGCAGTACTTC.

This clonotype has more than one count but fewer than ten. The chain is built from TRBV5-6 and TRBJ1-2; TRBD1 matches 9 bases. Trimming took 4 bases from V and 4 from J; bases not matched to a gene: 8. The germline CDR1 and CDR2 sequences are SGHDT and YYEEEE. There are 15 residues in the CDR3. The CDR3 bases are TGTGCCAGCAGCGACCGGGACAGGGCCCTCTATGGCTACACCTTC. The encoded protein is CASSDRDRALYGYTF.

There are many counts of this clonotype. This chain uses TRBV20-1 with TRBJ1-1; weak D call: TRBD1 (6 bases). Germline CDR1 reads DFQATT; CDR2 reads SNEGSKA (reference sequence). There are 14 residues in the CDR3. Deletions cut 6 bases from V and 1 base from J, with 15 bases between. CDR3 residues: CSAPGALWNTEAFF. The CDR3 coding sequence is TGCAGTGCACCGGGGGCTTTATGGAACACTGAAGCTTTCTTT.

This clonotype was counted at least ten times. This rearrangement joins TRBV6-5 to TRBJ2-2, with 7 bases aligning to TRBD1. Trimming removed 6 bases from V and 3 bases from J; junction bases left unmatched: 4. CDR3 length: 14 residues. The V gene's germline CDR1 is MNHEY and CDR2 SVGAGI. CDR3 residues: CASRPTGDTGELFF. CDR3 in DNA: TGTGCCAGCAGGCCTACAGGGGACACCGGGGAGCTGTTTTTT.

This clonotype was picked up many times. The chain uses TRBV6-1 and TRBJ1-1; TRBD1 is a possible D gene (5 bases). The CDR3 has 14 amino acids. CDR1 and CDR2 (germline): MNHNS, SASEGT. V gave up 0 bases and J gave up 10 bases, with 15 bases separating them. DNA of the CDR3: TGTGCCAGCAGTGAAGCGCAGAGCAGGGTTGTAGCTTTCTTT. Its protein is CASSEAQSRVVAFF.

This clonotype was seen ten or more times. This chain uses TRBV20-1 with TRBJ1-1; 10 bases line up with TRBD1. Germline assignment: CDR1 DFQATT and CDR2 SNEGSKA (reference sequence). Germline trimming cut 3 bases from V and 0 bases from J; bases unmatched to any gene: 4. The CDR3 loop spans 15 amino acids. The CDR3 DNA follows: TGCAGTGCTAGTCCGGGACAGGGGCTGAACACTGAAGCTTTCTTT. This gives the protein CSASPGQGLNTEAFF.

This clonotype was recorded many times. The chain couples TRBV12-3 or TRBV12-4 to TRBJ1-4, with a possible D match to TRBD1 (5 bases). Trimming removed 3 bases from V and 5 bases from J, with 10 bases in between. The CDR3 consists of 14 residues. CDR3 region: CASSFPGDNEKLFF. CDR3 DNA sequence: TGTGCCAGCAGTTTCCCCGGGGACAATGAAAAACTGTTTTTT.

Relative to its sample, this clonotype is medium-sized. The chain carries TRBV6-5 and TRBJ1-1; D is unresolved. CDR1 MNHEY and CDR2 SVGAGI come from the germline V gene. V was trimmed by 0 bases and J by 6 bases, leaving 11 bases between them. The CDR3 consists of 14 residues. The CDR3 reads CASSYSIDIPEAFF. In nucleotides, the CDR3 is TGTGCCAGCAGTTACTCGATCGACATCCCTGAAGCTTTCTTT.

Many counts were recorded for this clonotype. This chain links TRBV7-2 with TRBJ2-1, with 13 bases fitting TRBD2. CDR1 is SGHTA, CDR2 FQGNSA, per germline. CDR3 length equals 15 residues. The trim removed 5 bases at V and 9 bases at J, leaving 7 bases unmatched. The CDR3 DNA sequence: TGTGCCAGCAGCCCCCAACTAGCGGGAGGGGGTGAGCAGTTCTTC. It yields the protein CASSPQLAGGGEQFF.